The entry below describes one TCR beta chain. The sample originates from a study of CD4+ T cells in melanoma. The method was immunoSEQ multiplex PCR; TCRdb's version includes in-frame clones alone and lacks a portion of them. The sample gives around 100,000 clones, 80% to 95% of which show up once; roughly 3.3% is in the top ten. The sequenced material came from peripheral blood. The source is a human donor with melanoma.

The CDR3 DNA reads TGTGCCAGCAGCTCACCTACTAGCGGGAGAATCTACGAGCAGTACTTC. Amino acids: CASSSPTSGRIYEQYF. The J gene is TRBJ2-7, the V gene TRBV7-2; 11 positions match TRBD2. The CDR3 runs to 16 residues. J lost 3 bases, V lost 4 bases, and 8 bases had no gene match. Per the germline V gene, CDR1 is SGHTA and CDR2 is FQGNSA. Looking up the rest from reference TRBV7-2 and TRBJ2-7 gives the full variable domain: GAGVSQSPSNKVTEKGKDVELRCDPISGHTALYWYRQSLGQGLEFLIYFQGNSAPDKSGLPSDRFSAERTGGSVSTLTIQRTQQEDSAVYLCASSSPTSGRIYEQYFGPGTRLTVT.